The source of this TCR beta chain is a study of shared clonotypes between healthy human individuals. The protocol was immunoSEQ multiplex PCR, while the TCRdb copy is restricted to in-frame clones and leaves out a portion. The repertoire has 1.4 million or so clones, approximately 98.5% of them found once; the top ten carry about 0.34%. Germline V CDR1 and CDR2: LGHNA, YSLEER. This CDR3 has 16 residues. Trimming cost V 3 bases and J 3 bases, with 18 bases left between them. The gene calls are TRBV4-3 and TRBJ2-7; maybe TRBD2 (5 bases). The sequenced sample was naive CD4+ T cells sorted from blood. Specified subset: CD45RA+ positively selected. This TCR was sampled from a young man in good health. The CDR3 loop is CASSHGSLGSDYEQYF. In DNA form, the CDR3 reads TGCGCCAGCAGCCATGGAAGTTTGGGGAGTGACTACGAGCAGTACTTC.